Listed below are T cell receptor beta chains from one sample, sequenced in a study of T-cell reconstitution after alpha-beta-depleted transplantation in children. TCRdb re-analysed the PCR reads in MiXCR, keeping a single row per CDR3 protein. The data hold 130,000 or so distinct CDR3 sequences, with around 9.8% observed a single time. The specimen comprised PBMCs, mostly from graft donor cells, sampled 180 days after TCRalphabeta/CD19-depleted stem cell transplant. All receptors derive from a girl under two years old who had a stem cell transplant for combined immunodeficiency, so the T cells may come from the graft donor. The CDR3 runs from the conserved cysteine through the conserved F or W. The order of the fields is D gene, J gene, clone size, V gene, CDR3 DNA, CDR3 protein. The D gene is left open where the match is weak. A clone size is listed for some rows: how often the clone was seen (once, few, many), or a class if it is expanded.

d_call: TRBD1; j_call: TRBJ1-5; clone_size: few; v_call: TRBV19; cdr3_nt: TGTGCCAGTAGTCCCGGGACAGGGAGCAATCAGCCCCAGCATTTT; cdr3_aa: CASSPGTGSNQPQHF
d_call: .; j_call: TRBJ1-5; clone_size: .; v_call: TRBV20-1; cdr3_nt: TGCAGTGCTACACGGACAGGCAATCAGCCCCAGCATTTT; cdr3_aa: CSATRTGNQPQHF
d_call: TRBD2; j_call: TRBJ2-7; clone_size: .; v_call: TRBV27; cdr3_nt: TGTGCCAGCAGTCCCTACACTAGCGGGAGCTACGAGCAGTACTTC; cdr3_aa: CASSPYTSGSYEQYF
d_call: .; j_call: TRBJ2-2; clone_size: .; v_call: TRBV7-3; cdr3_nt: TGTGCCAGCAGCCGAGGGATGGGGACCGGGGAGCTGTTTTTT; cdr3_aa: CASSRGMGTGELFF
d_call: TRBD2; j_call: TRBJ2-3; clone_size: few; v_call: TRBV4-3; cdr3_nt: TGCGCCAGCAGCCAAGATGCCCCTAGCGGGGGGGTTTCAGATACGCAGTATTTT; cdr3_aa: CASSQDAPSGGVSDTQYF
d_call: .; j_call: TRBJ2-3; clone_size: few; v_call: TRBV7-2; cdr3_nt: TGTGCCAGCAGCTTAGGGGGTAGGCCCACAGATACGCAGTATTTT; cdr3_aa: CASSLGGRPTDTQYF
d_call: .; j_call: TRBJ2-7; clone_size: many; v_call: TRBV20-1; cdr3_nt: TGCAGTGCTAGTGTTTCTATGGGTGAGCAGTACTTC; cdr3_aa: CSASVSMGEQYF
d_call: .; j_call: TRBJ2-2; clone_size: .; v_call: TRBV7-9; cdr3_nt: TGTGCCAGCAGCCACGACTCCGGCGGGGAGCTGTTTTTT; cdr3_aa: CASSHDSGGELFF
d_call: TRBD2; j_call: TRBJ2-1; clone_size: .; v_call: TRBV30; cdr3_nt: TGTGCCTGGAGTCTCGCGGGAGGGCCGGACGAGCAGTTCTTC; cdr3_aa: CAWSLAGGPDEQFF
d_call: TRBD2; j_call: TRBJ2-1; clone_size: many; v_call: TRBV10-3; cdr3_nt: TGTGCCATCCTAAGCGGGGGGGACAATGAGCAGTTCTTC; cdr3_aa: CAILSGGDNEQFF
d_call: .; j_call: TRBJ2-3; clone_size: .; v_call: TRBV10-3; cdr3_nt: TGTGCCATCAGAGGACTTCGCACAGATACGCAGTATTTT; cdr3_aa: CAIRGLRTDTQYF
d_call: .; j_call: TRBJ2-3; clone_size: .; v_call: TRBV7-3; cdr3_nt: TGTGCCAGCAGCCTTGTCCCTAGCGACACAGATACGCAGTATTTT; cdr3_aa: CASSLVPSDTDTQYF
d_call: .; j_call: TRBJ2-5; clone_size: .; v_call: TRBV5-1; cdr3_nt: TGCGCCAGCAGCTTAACTGCCACGGGGGAGACCCAGTACTTC; cdr3_aa: CASSLTATGETQYF
d_call: .; j_call: TRBJ1-3; clone_size: few; v_call: TRBV5-1; cdr3_nt: TGCGCCAGCAGCTTGGCGGGACTGAACTCTGGAAACACCATATATTTT; cdr3_aa: CASSLAGLNSGNTIYF
d_call: .; j_call: TRBJ2-1; clone_size: .; v_call: TRBV7-9; cdr3_nt: TGTGCCAGCAGCCGTAAGGGCACGGGGCCTTTAGATGAGCAGTTCTTC; cdr3_aa: CASSRKGTGPLDEQFF
d_call: TRBD2; j_call: TRBJ2-3; clone_size: .; v_call: TRBV29-1; cdr3_nt: TGCAGCGTCGGACTAGCGGGAGGGCCCTTCACAGATACGCAGTATTTT; cdr3_aa: CSVGLAGGPFTDTQYF
d_call: .; j_call: TRBJ2-1; clone_size: few; v_call: TRBV20-1; cdr3_nt: TGCAGTGCTAGAGATAGCCGACAGCCTATCTACAATGAGCAGTTCTTC; cdr3_aa: CSARDSRQPIYNEQFF
d_call: TRBD1; j_call: TRBJ2-7; clone_size: few; v_call: TRBV19; cdr3_nt: TGTGCCAGTAGACGGACAGGGGCCCCCTACGAGCAGTACTTC; cdr3_aa: CASRRTGAPYEQYF
d_call: .; j_call: TRBJ2-4; clone_size: few; v_call: TRBV20-1; cdr3_nt: TGCAGTGCTAGAGGCCCTTTGGAGGCCCAAAACATTCAGTACTTC; cdr3_aa: CSARGPLEAQNIQYF
d_call: TRBD2; j_call: TRBJ2-5; clone_size: few; v_call: TRBV20-1; cdr3_nt: TGCAGTGCTAGAGTTCCGGGACTAGCGAGGACTAGTAAAGAGACCCAGTACTTC; cdr3_aa: CSARVPGLARTSKETQYF
d_call: .; j_call: TRBJ2-2; clone_size: few; v_call: TRBV5-5; cdr3_nt: TGTGCCAGCAGCCGTCGACCTAGGACGGGACCCGGGGAGCTGTTTTTT; cdr3_aa: CASSRRPRTGPGELFF
d_call: .; j_call: TRBJ1-5; clone_size: few; v_call: TRBV6-1; cdr3_nt: TGTGCCAGCAGTCCAAGGGCAGGCAATCAGCCCCAGCATTTT; cdr3_aa: CASSPRAGNQPQHF
d_call: .; j_call: TRBJ2-1; clone_size: few; v_call: TRBV20-1; cdr3_nt: TGCAGTGCGAAGCGGGCCTACTCCTACAATGAGCAGTTCTTC; cdr3_aa: CSAKRAYSYNEQFF
d_call: .; j_call: TRBJ2-7; clone_size: many; v_call: TRBV12-3/TRBV12-4; cdr3_nt: TGTGCCAGCAGTTTCGGGGGGCTCTACGAGCAGTACTTC; cdr3_aa: CASSFGGLYEQYF
d_call: TRBD1; j_call: TRBJ2-5; clone_size: .; v_call: TRBV29-1; cdr3_nt: TGCAGCGGCGGCGACAGGGATGGAGAGACCCAGTACTTC; cdr3_aa: CSGGDRDGETQYF
d_call: TRBD2; j_call: TRBJ2-1; clone_size: .; v_call: TRBV27; cdr3_nt: TGTGCCAGCAGTCTCTGGGTAGCGGGATACAATGAGCAGTTCTTC; cdr3_aa: CASSLWVAGYNEQFF
d_call: TRBD2; j_call: TRBJ2-3; clone_size: .; v_call: TRBV20-1; cdr3_nt: TGCAGTGCCAAGCGGGAGGGACGGACAGATACGCAGTATTTT; cdr3_aa: CSAKREGRTDTQYF
d_call: .; j_call: TRBJ2-7; clone_size: .; v_call: TRBV6-5; cdr3_nt: TGTGCCAGCAGTTACTCGGTGGCAGCCTACGAGCAGTACTTC; cdr3_aa: CASSYSVAAYEQYF
d_call: .; j_call: TRBJ2-3; clone_size: few; v_call: TRBV5-1; cdr3_nt: TGCGCCAGCAGCTCCTCTCGGACGGATATCAGCACAGATACGCAGTATTTT; cdr3_aa: CASSSSRTDISTDTQYF
d_call: TRBD1; j_call: TRBJ1-1; clone_size: .; v_call: TRBV18; cdr3_nt: TGTGCCAGCTCCGGGACAGGGGGATCTGACACTGAAGCTTTCTTT; cdr3_aa: CASSGTGGSDTEAFF
d_call: TRBD2; j_call: TRBJ2-4; clone_size: few; v_call: TRBV12-3/TRBV12-4; cdr3_nt: TGTGCCAGCAGTTCGGGACTAGCCGGACTCCACATTCAGTACTTC; cdr3_aa: CASSSGLAGLHIQYF
d_call: TRBD2; j_call: TRBJ2-7; clone_size: .; v_call: TRBV10-3; cdr3_nt: TGTGCCATCAGCCCAGCGGGAAGAGATCGCGAGCAGTACTTC; cdr3_aa: CAISPAGRDREQYF
d_call: .; j_call: TRBJ2-5; clone_size: few; v_call: TRBV7-2; cdr3_nt: TGTGCCAGCAGCACCCAATGGACAGCTAGGAAGGAAGAGACCCAGTACTTC; cdr3_aa: CASSTQWTARKEETQYF
d_call: TRBD1; j_call: TRBJ2-2; clone_size: few; v_call: TRBV12-3/TRBV12-4; cdr3_nt: TGTGCCAGCAGTTTTTCCGGACAGGGCGGGGTCGGGGAGCTGTTTTTT; cdr3_aa: CASSFSGQGGVGELFF
d_call: TRBD2; j_call: TRBJ2-4; clone_size: .; v_call: TRBV6-1; cdr3_nt: TGTGCCAGCAGAGAGCGGGGGATGGTGGACATTCAGTACTTC; cdr3_aa: CASRERGMVDIQYF
d_call: .; j_call: TRBJ1-1; clone_size: many; v_call: TRBV10-3; cdr3_nt: TGTGCCATCAGTGAATCAGGGGTAACTGAAGCTTTCTTT; cdr3_aa: CAISESGVTEAFF
d_call: .; j_call: TRBJ2-6; clone_size: few; v_call: TRBV28; cdr3_nt: TGTGCCAGCAGTTTGGGACACTCTGGGGCCAACGTCCTGACTTTC; cdr3_aa: CASSLGHSGANVLTF
d_call: .; j_call: TRBJ1-2; clone_size: .; v_call: TRBV10-3; cdr3_nt: TGTGCCATCAGTGCCCCCAACAGGGTTCGCTATGGCTACACCTTC; cdr3_aa: CAISAPNRVRYGYTF
d_call: .; j_call: TRBJ1-2; clone_size: .; v_call: TRBV20-1; cdr3_nt: TGCAGTGCTAGAGACAGGGAGGGACCCCTTTGGAACTATGGCTACACCTTC; cdr3_aa: CSARDREGPLWNYGYTF
d_call: .; j_call: TRBJ2-3; clone_size: few; v_call: TRBV29-1; cdr3_nt: TGCAGCGTTGGGCTAGCGAGCACAGATACGCAGTATTTT; cdr3_aa: CSVGLASTDTQYF